Ten or more counts support the clone carrying this TCR beta chain. The CDR3 has 13 amino acids. The ends were cut back, 5 bases at V and 7 bases at J, with 12 bases in the middle. MiXCR was run by TCRdb on the RT-PCR reads, yielding one entry per CDR3 protein. The sample has more than 550,000 distinct CDR3 sequences, 14% seen once. The sample comprised memory CD4+ T cells from blood. This chain links TRBV12-3 or TRBV12-4 with TRBJ2-1, with a weak D call TRBD1 (6 bases). This TCR came from a female donor in good health, serving as a healthy control. DNA of the CDR3: TGTGCCAGCAGTAGAGCAGGGGTAAATGAGCAGTTCTTC. It codes for CASSRAGVNEQFF.